This T cell receptor (beta chain) was obtained from a study of OX40 agonist ivuxolimab in advanced cancers. In the study overall: Patients with hepatocellular carcinoma, melanoma, renal cell or head and neck cancer made up the dose-escalation patients.

Produced via immunoSEQ multiplex PCR; TCRdb's table is partial and in-frame only. This table holds roughly 66,000 clones, under 85% found once. Germline loops: CDR1 LNHNV, CDR2 YYDKDF (reference sequence). Trimming took 4 bases from V and 6 from J; bases not matched to a gene: 5. The CDR3 extends over 14 amino acids. This sequence originates from an adult with an advanced solid tumor such as melanoma, head and neck, liver or kidney cancer. The sample here was CD4+ or CD8+ T cells sorted from blood, taken in a trial of the OX40 agonist ivuxolimab. J is TRBJ2-1 and V is TRBV15, with 8 bases matching TRBD2. This chain's CDR3 is CATSMSGSPNEQFF. The CDR3 DNA reads TGTGCCACCAGCATGAGCGGGAGTCCCAATGAGCAGTTCTTC.